This paragraph reports one TCR beta chain. The antigen remains unidentified. This record belongs to a study of STAT3 mutations in large granular lymphocyte leukemia. Study-level information: More than half of T-LGLL patients received immunosuppressive therapy.

Sequenced by immunoSEQ multiplex PCR; TCRdb stores in-frame clones only, minus some. The table has about 42,000 clones, about 81% seen once; the top ten hold around 0.39%. Germline trimming cut 7 bases from V and 2 bases from J; bases unmatched to any gene: 6. Germline lookup yields CDR1 MNHNS and CDR2 SASEGT. This CDR3 spans 15 amino acids. General study points: Suggested: STAT3 mutation was not the ancestral event for these clonal expansions. At least one immunodominant TCR beta clonotype appeared in every T-cell large granular lymphocyte leukemia patient.

The specimen was PBMCs. The chain is built from TRBV6-1 and TRBJ1-5; TRBD1 matches 9 bases. This TCR was recovered from a human donor with T large granular lymphocyte leukemia. Some clones in this sample may be carry-over from other donors' samples. The CDR3 region is CASTGQGGGNQPQHF. CDR3 DNA sequence: TGTGCCAGCACGGGACAGGGAGGAGGCAATCAGCCCCAGCATTTT.